In its sample, the clone carrying this T cell receptor (beta chain) was seen once. The method was immunoSEQ multiplex PCR; TCRdb's version includes in-frame clones alone and lacks a portion of them. The table includes around 130,000 clones, 90% to 95% detected once. The data were obtained in a study of OX40 agonist ivuxolimab in advanced cancers. Study background: Intravenous ivuxolimab at 0.01 to 10 mg/kg was given to patients every 2 weeks.

This sequence was found in an adult with an advanced solid tumor such as melanoma, head and neck, liver or kidney cancer. The material sequenced was CD4+ or CD8+ T cells sorted from blood, taken in a trial of the OX40 agonist ivuxolimab.

The CDR3 DNA reads as TGTGCCAGCAGCCGAACGGTGGCTGGGTTAGGAAACACCATATATTTT. Translating it yields CASSRTVAGLGNTIYF. This chain connects TRBV7-2 to TRBJ1-3, with D uncertain. Germline loops: CDR1 SGHTA, CDR2 FQGNSA. The CDR3 contains 16 residues. With 5 bases removed from V and 4 bases from J, the gap between germline ends came to 18 bases.